These 28 T cell receptor beta chains originate from one sample sequenced in a study of blood T cell repertoires in COVID-19. Sequenced by immunoSEQ multiplex PCR; TCRdb stores in-frame clones only, minus some. Here the sample spans about 280,000 clones, around 90% being singletons. The sequenced sample was peripheral blood. Receptor source: a man younger than 35 with active or convalescent COVID-19.

The gene calls are TRBV11-2 and TRBJ1-1, with a tentative D call TRBD1 (5 bases). Trimming shortened V by 0 bases and J by 1 base, and 12 bases separated the two germline ends. The CDR3 extends over 16 amino acids. Germline V gives CDR1 SGHAT, CDR2 FQNNGV. This CDR3 reads CASSLDGGRKNTEAFF. DNA for the CDR3: TGTGCCAGCAGCTTAGATGGGGGGAGGAAGAACACTGAAGCTTTCTTT.

The gene calls are TRBV18 and TRBJ2-1; 10 positions agree with TRBD2. Germline CDR1 reads KGHSH; CDR2 reads LQKENI. J was trimmed by 2 bases and V by 5 bases; bases with no gene match: 6. The CDR3 runs to 16 residues. CDR3 loop: CASSSPSGGAYNEQFF. In nucleotides, the CDR3 is TGTGCCAGCTCATCGCCAAGCGGGGGGGCCTACAATGAGCAGTTCTTC.

The chain couples TRBV12-5 to TRBJ2-7; 9 nucleotides agree with TRBD2. Per germline, CDR1 LGHNT and CDR2 FRNRAP. The CDR3 is 15 amino acids. V was pared by 3 bases and J by 5 bases, with 8 bases of the junction left unmatched. DNA of the CDR3: TGTGCTAGTGGTTTTGGGCCTAGCGGGGACAACGAGCAGTACTTC. It is translated as CASGFGPSGDNEQYF.

V usage is TRBV6-5 and J usage is TRBJ1-2, with unresolved D. The CDR3 runs 11 residues. Germline V gene data show CDR1 as MNHEY and CDR2 as SVGAGI. Trimming removed 10 bases from V and 8 bases from J, with 14 bases in between. For the CDR3, the DNA is TGTGCCACACGGGTCGGTTTGGGCTACACCTTC. Translated, it gives CATRVGLGYTF.

The V and J genes are TRBV12-5 and TRBJ1-2, with D perhaps matching TRBD1 (5 bases). Trimming shortened V by 1 base and J by 7 bases, and 22 bases separated the two germline ends. Germline V gives CDR1 LGHNT, CDR2 FRNRAP. The CDR3 is made up of 17 amino acids. In DNA form, the CDR3 reads TGTGCTAGTGGTTTGGCCCCACCGGACCTTACCGGGGGTGGCTACACCTTC. The encoded protein is CASGLAPPDLTGGGYTF.

In its sample, this clone was seen once. The chain recombines TRBV20-1 with TRBJ1-2; D ambiguous. Trimming cost V 3 bases and J 6 bases, with 14 bases left between them. The germline V gene encodes CDR1 DFQATT and CDR2 SNEGSKA (reference sequence). This CDR3 comprises 13 residues. CDR3 DNA sequence: TGCAGTGCTAGTTTGGCAGATCGGGATGGCTACACCTTC. Its translation: CSASLADRDGYTF.

V and J are TRBV6-2 or TRBV6-3 and TRBJ2-3, with 11 bases identical to TRBD1. This CDR3 comprises 15 residues. V trimming: 2 bases; J trimming: 5 bases; junction bases outside the gene matches: 3. CDR1 and CDR2 (germline): MNHEY, SVGEGT. The DNA of the CDR3 is TGTGCCAGCAGTTACGGACAGGGGGCTGGAGATACGCAGTATTTT. It encodes CASSYGQGAGDTQYF.

This clone is a singleton in its sample. This rearrangement joins TRBV5-1 to TRBJ2-2, with 10 bases matching TRBD2. Germline values: CDR1 SGHRS, CDR2 YFSETQ. The length of the CDR3 is 16 residues. The ends lost 4 bases at V and 6 bases at J; junction bases unmatched: 9. The CDR3: CASSPRGLAGAGELFF. In DNA form, the CDR3 reads TGCGCCAGCAGCCCACGGGGGCTAGCGGGGGCCGGGGAGCTGTTTTTT.

The chain joins TRBV7-2 to TRBJ2-1, with 10 bases matching TRBD2. The CDR3 contains 19 residues. Germline lookup yields CDR1 SGHTA and CDR2 FQGNSA. V shed 1 base and J 4 bases; nucleotides not matched to a gene: 13. The CDR3, as DNA: TGTGCCAGCAGCTTAGTTTATGGGCGAGCGGGGGGGCCTTACAATGAGCAGTTCTTC. This translates into CASSLVYGRAGGPYNEQFF.

The J gene is TRBJ2-2, the V gene TRBV19; 10 bases agree with TRBD2. J gave up 5 bases and V 8 bases, and 11 bases lay outside the gene matches. Germline loops: CDR1 LNHDA, CDR2 SQIVND (reference sequence). This CDR3 is built from 16 residues. In nucleotides, the CDR3 is TGTGCCAGTTGGAGGGAAGCGGGGGGGCGTACCGGGGAGCTGTTTTTT. Amino acid sequence: CASWREAGGRTGELFF.

V gene TRBV5-4 combines with J gene TRBJ1-2; D gene uncertain. Germline V gene sequence: CDR1 SGHNT, CDR2 YYREEE (reference sequence). Trimming took 4 bases from V and 3 from J, leaving 10 bases between them. The CDR3 extends over 13 amino acids. The CDR3 here is CASSQRMDYGYTF. CDR3 coding DNA: TGTGCCAGCAGCCAGAGGATGGACTATGGCTACACCTTC. Based on the CDR3 plus reference TRBV5-4 and TRBJ1-2, the full variable domain is ETGVTQSPTHLIKTRGQQVTLRCSSQSGHNTVSWYQQALGQGPQFIFQYYREEENGRGNFPPRFSGLQFPNYSSELNVNALELDDSALYLCASSQRMDYGYTFGSGTRLTVV.

This chain uses TRBV5-1 with TRBJ2-3; TRBD1 aligns across 8 bases. Looked up from germline, CDR1 is SGHRS and CDR2 is YFSETQ. The CDR3 has 17 amino acids. The V segment lost 2 bases and the J segment 7 bases; nucleotides outside the gene matches: 15. The CDR3 spells CASSLPPTGAGGYTQYF. In DNA, the CDR3 is TGCGCCAGCAGCTTACCTCCGACAGGGGCCGGTGGATATACGCAGTATTTT.

This rearrangement joins TRBV19 to TRBJ2-3; 10 bases align to TRBD2. The CDR3 has 18 residues. Trimming took 3 bases from V and 2 from J; bases not matched to a gene: 11. CDR1 is LNHDA, CDR2 SQIVND, per germline (reference sequence). The CDR3: CASSIISGGARNTDTQYF. CDR3 DNA sequence: TGTGCCAGTAGTATTATCAGCGGGGGGGCTCGGAACACAGATACGCAGTATTTT.

This chain uses TRBV10-3 with TRBJ2-7, with TRBD1 identical over 9 bases. The V gene end was trimmed by 8 bases and the J gene end by 7 bases; junction bases not matched to a gene: 9. The germline V gene has CDR1 ENHRY and CDR2 SYGVKD. The CDR3 runs to 13 residues. This chain's CDR3 is CAIDTGQGKEQYF. CDR3 DNA: TGTGCCATCGATACTGGACAGGGGAAGGAGCAGTACTTC.

The chain employs TRBV10-3 and TRBJ1-1; D is uncertain. There are 11 residues in the CDR3. Deletions cut 7 bases from V and 5 bases from J, with 8 bases between. Germline loops: CDR1 ENHRY, CDR2 SYGVKD. CDR3: CAIKSETEAFF. CDR3 bases: TGTGCCATCAAGTCGGAGACTGAAGCTTTCTTT.

This rearrangement joins TRBV5-1 to TRBJ1-1; weak D call: TRBD1 (5 bases). The CDR3 runs 15 residues. V was cut by 0 bases and J by 6 bases, with 15 bases left in between. Germline-derived CDR1 and CDR2 are SGHRS and YFSETQ. The CDR3 sequence is CASSLEVGRVAEAFF. In nucleotides, the CDR3 is TGCGCCAGCAGCTTGGAGGTGGGGCGTGTGGCTGAAGCTTTCTTT.

Remarks on this clone: Other nucleotide sequences from this sample produce the same CDR3. The gene calls are TRBV6-1 and TRBJ1-2; a possible D gene is TRBD1 (6 bases). Trimming stripped 3 bases from V and 2 bases from J, with 7 bases between. This CDR3 region has 13 residues. The germline gives CDR1 MNHNS, CDR2 SASEGT. CDR3 loop: CASSEDRNYGYTF. As DNA, the CDR3 is TGTGCCAGCAGTGAGGACAGAAACTATGGCTACACCTTC.

The chain couples TRBV7-2 to TRBJ2-7, with TRBD1 matching over 7 bases. Trimming cost V 1 base and J 5 bases; bases outside gene matches: 5. This CDR3 has 14 amino acids. The V gene's germline CDR1 is SGHTA and CDR2 FQGNSA. The CDR3 nucleotides are TGTGCCAGCAGCTTAGGACAGGGTGGGGACGAGCAGTACTTC. As protein: CASSLGQGGDEQYF.

This clone showed up just once. The CDR3 sequence is CASSLSGLAGGRYGETQYF. As DNA, the CDR3 is TGTGCCAGCAGTTTATCAGGACTAGCGGGGGGTAGATATGGAGAGACCCAGTACTTC. The rearrangement links TRBV27 to TRBJ2-5; 14 bases line up with TRBD2. CDR3 length: 19 amino acids. Germline CDR1 and CDR2: MNHEY and SMNVEV (reference sequence). The V gene end was trimmed by 0 bases and the J gene end by 4 bases; junction bases not matched to a gene: 10.

V and J are TRBV29-1 and TRBJ2-7; the D is unclear. CDR3 size: 16 residues. Germline V lookup: CDR1 SQVTM, CDR2 ANQGSEA. V was cut by 6 bases and J by 1 base, with 22 bases left in between. In DNA, the CDR3 is TGCAGCGTCCCTTGTCACAGAGCAGTGAGATCCTACGAGCAGTACTTC. Translation: CSVPCHRAVRSYEQYF.

The rearrangement joins TRBV2 to TRBJ1-6, with TRBD1 identical over 11 bases. The V and J ends lost 8 bases and 0 bases, in that order; junction bases with no gene match: 6. Germline-derived CDR1 and CDR2 are SNHLY and FYNNEI. This CDR3 spans 17 amino acids. CDR3 sequence reads: CASGPGTGGSYNSPLHF. The CDR3 DNA follows: TGTGCCAGCGGCCCTGGGACAGGGGGCTCCTATAATTCACCCCTCCACTTT.

The chain carries TRBV14 and TRBJ1-1, with D unclear. Between the trimmed V and J ends, which lost 5 bases and 5 bases, there was a span of 6 bases. Germline V gene sequence: CDR1 SGHDN, CDR2 FVKESK. The CDR3 is 11 amino acids. CDR3 bases: TGTGCCAGCAGCACCGGGACTGAAGCTTTCTTT. It yields the protein CASSTGTEAFF.

V is TRBV9 and J is TRBJ1-3; D is ambiguous. The CDR3 sequence is 16 residues long. The V gene's germline CDR1 is SGDLS and CDR2 YYNGEE. Trimming shortened V by 0 bases and J by 0 bases, and 10 bases separated the two germline ends. The CDR3 reads CASSVVAASSGNTIYF. The DNA for the CDR3 is TGTGCCAGCAGCGTAGTTGCGGCGAGCTCTGGAAACACCATATATTTT.

This chain joins TRBV6-6 and TRBJ2-7, with a weak D call TRBD1 (6 bases). Germline V gives CDR1 MNHNY, CDR2 SVGAGI (reference sequence). This CDR3 comprises 15 residues. The germline V and J ends were trimmed by 2 bases and 3 bases, with 14 bases remaining between them. CDR3 sequence reads: CASSYTRQAFYEQYF. The DNA of the CDR3 is TGTGCCAGCAGTTACACCCGACAGGCTTTCTACGAGCAGTACTTC.

This clone was seen only once. The V gene is TRBV12-5, the J gene TRBJ2-3; D might be TRBD2 (6 bases). Germline loops: CDR1 LGHNT, CDR2 FRNRAP. Trimming removed 5 bases from V and 4 bases from J, with 13 bases in between. This CDR3 is built from 14 residues. CDR3 sequence: CASGLGTWADTQYF. Written as DNA, the CDR3 is TGTGCTAGTGGTCTCGGGACTTGGGCAGATACGCAGTATTTT.

This clone showed up just once. The chain links TRBV10-3 to TRBJ2-5; 7 bases match TRBD2. This CDR3 comprises 14 residues. Per germline, CDR1 ENHRY and CDR2 SYGVKD. V was pared by 3 bases and J by 1 base, with 2 bases of the junction left unmatched. CDR3 in DNA: TGTGCCATCAGTGAAAGCGGGGTCCAAGAGACCCAGTACTTC. Translating it yields CAISESGVQETQYF.

The CDR3 nucleotides are TGCGCCAGTAGTAGCGGGGGCACAGATACGCAGTATTTT. Protein: CASSSGGTDTQYF. The chain combines TRBV5-1 with TRBJ2-3; 8 bases line up with TRBD2. Germline CDR1 reads SGHRS; CDR2 reads YFSETQ. V shed 8 bases and J 1 base; nucleotides not matched to a gene: 3. The CDR3 loop spans 13 amino acids.

The rearrangement joins TRBV29-1 to TRBJ1-2, with D unclear. This CDR3 is 12 amino acids long. In germline, CDR1 is SQVTM, CDR2 ANQGSEA. Trimming left V 4 bases short and J 2 bases short, with 8 bases between. CDR3 protein: CSVVWANYGYTF. The CDR3 DNA follows: TGCAGCGTTGTATGGGCGAACTATGGCTACACCTTC.